This T cell receptor (beta chain) was profiled in a study of PD-L1 blockade in urothelial cancer (dated by TCRdb to about 2017). With regard to the full study: All patients started therapy around 2014 and received atezolizumab 1,200 mg intravenously every 3 weeks. A median of roughly 140,000 T cells and some 90,000 unique TCRs was obtained from blood samples, and a median clonality of around 0.08 was observed. About 90% of the 29 patients were males with bladder-origin urothelial cancer, and about 60% of the roughly 30 reported a prior smoking history. Progression-free survival longer than 6 months counted as durable clinical benefit, and TCR features were additionally tested against both progression-free and overall survival. Blood samples were analyzed at 3 weeks after treatment start (second dose) and at 6 weeks after treatment start. Somatic, immune and clinical correlates of response to PD-L1 blockade with atezolizumab in urothelial cancer were the focus of an exploratory multi-omic analysis. In the same patients who had TCR sequencing, pretreatment tumors also underwent whole exome sequencing and RNA sequencing. Durable clinical benefit was achieved by nine patients and was not achieved by 20 patients. An ECOG performance status of 0 or 1 was recorded for the patients, and 0 to 3 prior chemotherapy regimens had been received by the patients. Twenty-nine patients had pretreatment blood TCR-seq, around 25 had at least one posttreatment blood collection, and around 25 had tumor TCR-seq. TCR sequencing covered pretreatment tumor samples and matched, serially collected peripheral blood taken before and after atezolizumab treatment.

A total of around 30 patients with locally advanced or metastatic urothelial carcinoma, treated at Memorial Sloan Kettering on a trial protocol, made up the cohort. Peripheral blood mononuclear cells were collected pretreatment and during treatment, with between 1 and 8 total time points obtained per patient. The Qiagen DNeasy Blood extraction kit was used to purify genomic DNA from total PBMCs and from tumor samples. PBMCs were collected pretreatment and during treatment and were isolated and stored as previously described. By share, this clone ranks as medium-sized (0.01 to 0.1%). Its specific antigen is unknown. No much larger clone is present one base from it, and per-base qualities are unavailable. Each PCR received spiked-in synthetic TCR analog templates so that absolute template abundance could be estimated from read counts. The immunoSEQ assay was used to amplify TCRbeta CDR3 regions from genomic DNA with bias-controlled V and J gene primers. Sequencing of rearranged TCRbeta segments was done at approximately 20X coverage. In the source study's methods: Clustering was used to correct sequencing errors, and CDR3s were annotated against IMGT so that V, D and J genes could be assigned. Out-of-frame and stop-codon sequences were excluded, and only productive TCRbeta rearrangements were used in downstream analyses. Clonality was calculated as one minus the Shannon entropy normalized by the log of the number of unique productive sequences. Fisher's exact test with Benjamini-Hochberg correction, at a threshold of adjusted p below 0.01, was used to find clones that differed between time points or between blood and tumor. TCRdb re-hosts the immuneACCESS table, in-frame sequences only. Its copies lack some clones; in the studies checked, an unresolved V gene accounts for under half of them, and the cause for the rest is not known. The V and J calls and clone size are taken from that table; D and trimming were inferred from the DNA. The sample table holds 25,000 to 35,000 clones, of which around 84% were seen once. Clones ranked in the top ten supply 1.5% to 2% of the sample.

The junction shows trimming of 7 bases on V and 0 bases on J, and the gene matches do not reach 13 bases of it. Inclusive of the bounding cysteine and phenylalanine, the CDR3 is 18 residues long. The only DNA kept is the CDR3, 54 bases in frame from the first base. Looking up the germline V gene yields CDR1 SQVTM and CDR2 ANQGSEA. Overall study results and their limits: Improved progression-free and overall survival was found to be associated with pretreatment peripheral blood TCR clonality below the median. Greater expansion of tumor-associated TCR clones in peripheral blood 3 weeks after the start of treatment was observed in patients with durable benefit (n of about 20, p = 0.022). Because the sample size was small (n of about 30) and many exploratory analyses were performed, the results are intended to be hypothesis-generating.

The sequence joins TRBV29-1 to TRBJ2-2, with 11 bases matching TRBD1. The receptor comes from a man in his fifties with urothelial cancer. The sequences come from PBMCs, collected around atezolizumab (anti-PD-L1) treatment. The sequenced DNA is TGCAGCGCCCGGATTCGGACAGGGGGCTTCGCGAACACCGGGGAGCTGTTTTTT. This codes for CSARIRTGGFANTGELFF.